What follows are 3 T cell receptor beta chains derived from one specimen sequenced in a study of cytomegalovirus exposure and HLA in healthy donors. The PCR employed 60 Vbeta primers together with 13 Jbeta primers. This table comes from immunoSEQ multiplex PCR, and its TCRdb copy is limited to in-frame clones, with some not included. The data show 100,000 to 150,000 clones, 79% seen once. Material: PBMCs. These receptors came from a male donor in good health and CMV-seronegative.

This chain joins TRBV20-1 and TRBJ1-2; the D is unclear. There are 11 residues in the CDR3. Germline-derived CDR1 and CDR2 are DFQATT and SNEGSKA (reference sequence). V shed 6 bases and J shed 3 bases, with 8 bases lying between them. The CDR3 DNA is TGCAGTGCCCCAGTGGACTATGGCTACACCTTC. This translates into CSAPVDYGYTF.

For the CDR3, the DNA is TGCAGCGCCGCCTGGCCGGACAGACCCACCCTCGAGACCCAGTACTTC. Its protein product is CSAAWPDRPTLETQYF. The V call is TRBV29-1, the J call TRBJ2-5; possibly TRBD1 for D (6 bases). With 7 bases removed from V and 5 bases from J, the gap between germline ends came to 26 bases. CDR1 is SQVTM, CDR2 ANQGSEA, per germline. The CDR3 consists of 16 residues.

V and J are TRBV5-1 and TRBJ2-7, with 10 bases matching TRBD2. CDR1 SGHRS and CDR2 YFSETQ come from the germline V gene. The ends lost 5 bases at V and 9 bases at J; junction bases unmatched: 11. The CDR3 is made up of 14 amino acids. The DNA for the CDR3 is TGCGCCAGCAGGGGGATAGCGGGGGGCCCGGGGCAGTACTTC. Translating it yields CASRGIAGGPGQYF.